Following are 16 T cell receptor beta chains from one sample sequenced in a study of blood T cells in healthy people across ages. The second PCR ran about 6 to 12 cycles with a sample-barcoded 5' primer and J-beta primers. TCRdb used MiXCR to reprocess the 5' RACE reads, holding one entry per CDR3 protein. The sample consists of roughly 1.6 million distinct CDR3 sequences, 34% of them appearing once. The source material was blood. The receptors were sampled from a woman aged 25 to 39 in good health.

This clonotype was seen a few times. J is TRBJ2-7 and V is TRBV20-1, with D hard to call. The ends were cut back, 4 bases at V and 3 bases at J, with 16 bases in the middle. Germline V CDR1 and CDR2: DFQATT, SNEGSKA (reference sequence). This CDR3 is 14 amino acids long. DNA of the CDR3: TGCAGTGCTAACAGACCCACGAAGGGCTACGAGCAGTACTTC. Translated: CSANRPTKGYEQYF.

This clonotype was picked up one time. CDR3 in amino acids: CASSLVRTSGTRGNEQFF. CDR3 in DNA: TGTGCCAGCAGCTTAGTCCGGACTAGCGGGACCCGTGGCAATGAGCAGTTCTTC. This chain links TRBV11-1 with TRBJ2-1; 12 bases line up with TRBD2. Germline lookup yields CDR1 SGHAT and CDR2 FQDESV (reference sequence). J was trimmed by 6 bases and V by 1 base; bases with no gene match: 10. CDR3 length: 18 residues.

Only a few counts were recorded for this clonotype. V and J are TRBV6-1 and TRBJ2-5; D might be TRBD2 (5 bases). Trimming took off 5 bases at V and 5 bases at J, with 27 bases between the two ends. Germline-derived CDR1 and CDR2 are MNHNS and SASEGT. The CDR3 spans 18 residues. Written as DNA, the CDR3 is TGTGCCAGCAGTCGAGAAAGATCAGCGGTGGCTTCCTGGGAGACCCAGTACTTC. This codes for CASSRERSAVASWETQYF.

On this clonotype: An end of the junction does not agree with germline; a read error may underlie this. The chain combines TRBV29-1 with TRBJ2-1; 7 bases are shared with TRBD2. The CDR3 sequence is 14 residues long. The germline CDR1 and CDR2 sequences are SQVTM and ANQGSEA. The CDR3 region has the DNA TGCAGCGTTTATCCTAGCGGACCGTACAATGGGCAGTTCTTC. Its protein product is CSVYPSGPYNGQFF.

This clonotype was recorded at least ten times. This sequence joins TRBV27 and TRBJ2-2; D is uncertain. There are 13 residues in the CDR3. With 5 bases removed from V and 6 bases from J, the gap between germline ends came to 10 bases. Germline V gives CDR1 MNHEY, CDR2 SMNVEV (reference sequence). The CDR3 is CASSAIYSGELFF. CDR3 bases: TGTGCCAGCAGTGCCATATACTCCGGGGAGCTGTTTTTT.

This clonotype has a single count. The chain joins TRBV5-1 to TRBJ1-2; D is possibly TRBD1 (5 bases). Germline CDR1 is SGHRS and CDR2 is YFSETQ. Trimming pared 8 bases from V and 0 bases from J, leaving 14 bases between. The CDR3 contains 14 residues. CDR3 in amino acids: CASRQRDSNYGYTF. The DNA for the CDR3 is TGCGCCAGTCGACAAAGGGACTCTAACTATGGCTACACCTTC.

The CDR3 spells CASSLAPGRVGYEQYF. The CDR3 coding sequence is TGTGCCAGCAGTTTGGCCCCGGGGAGGGTAGGGTACGAGCAGTACTTC. The chain couples TRBV27 to TRBJ2-7, with TRBD2 matching 7 bases. J lost 4 bases, V lost 3 bases, and 12 bases had no gene match. The CDR3 spans 16 residues. Germline CDR1 MNHEY, CDR2 SMNVEV (reference sequence).

The chain couples TRBV19 to TRBJ1-1; TRBD1 might be the D (5 bases). The V gene's germline CDR1 is LNHDA and CDR2 SQIVND (reference sequence). The CDR3 has 13 amino acids. Trimming cost V 5 bases and J 7 bases, with 14 bases left between them. CDR3 DNA sequence: TGTGCCAGTAGTGCCCAGGGCCTGATTGAAGCTTTCTTT. Protein sequence: CASSAQGLIEAFF.

The chain is built from TRBV29-1 and TRBJ1-4; D is unclear. The CDR3 is made up of 10 amino acids. Per the germline V gene, CDR1 is SQVTM and CDR2 is ANQGSEA. V was trimmed by 7 bases and J by 7 bases, leaving 7 bases between them. CDR3 sequence reads: CSAYSEKLFF. The DNA for the CDR3 is TGCAGCGCGTACAGTGAAAAACTGTTTTTT. The whole variable domain, remainder taken from reference TRBV29-1 and TRBJ1-4, is SAVISQKPSRDICQRGTSLTIQCQVDSQVTMMFWYRQQPGQSLTLIATANQGSEATYESGFVIDKFPISRPNLTFSTLTVSNMSPEDSSIYLCSAYSEKLFFGSGTQLSVL.

This clonotype has just a few counts. The rearrangement joins TRBV6-1 to TRBJ2-7; 9 bases map to TRBD1. CDR3 length: 15 amino acids. CDR1 is MNHNS and CDR2 is SASEGT in the germline V gene. The V gene end was trimmed by 2 bases and the J gene end by 3 bases; junction bases not matched to a gene: 5. The CDR3 nucleotides read TGTGCCAGCAGTGAACTAGGGACAGGGAGCTACGAGCAGTACTTC. Amino acids: CASSELGTGSYEQYF.

The genes are TRBV13 and TRBJ2-3; 8 nucleotides line up with TRBD2. CDR3 length equals 15 residues. CDR1 and CDR2 (germline): PRHDT, FYEKMQ (reference sequence). J lost 7 bases, V lost 5 bases, and 11 bases had no gene match. As DNA, the CDR3 is TGTGCCAGCAGCCCAGCGGGGGCGGGGGGCCATACGCAGTATTTT. It codes for CASSPAGAGGHTQYF.

This clonotype was detected a few times. The genes are TRBV29-1 and TRBJ1-2, with D perhaps TRBD1 (6 bases). The V gene's germline CDR1 is SQVTM and CDR2 ANQGSEA. This CDR3 is 15 amino acids long. V lost 4 bases and J lost 7, with 22 bases in between. The CDR3 protein is CSVAGEARRRSGYTF. DNA of the CDR3: TGCAGCGTTGCAGGGGAAGCTCGGAGACGGAGTGGCTACACCTTC. The full variable domain, with the rest looked up from reference TRBV29-1 and TRBJ1-2, is SAVISQKPSRDICQRGTSLTIQCQVDSQVTMMFWYRQQPGQSLTLIATANQGSEATYESGFVIDKFPISRPNLTFSTLTVSNMSPEDSSIYLCSVAGEARRRSGYTFGSGTRLTVV.

A few counts support this clonotype. The CDR3 sequence is CASSPKGSLYQETQYF. The CDR3 DNA is TGTGCCAGCAGCCCCAAAGGCAGCTTGTACCAAGAGACCCAGTACTTC. V gene TRBV7-3 combines with J gene TRBJ2-5; D unresolved. V lost 5 bases and J 0 bases, leaving 16 bases between the germline ends. CDR3 size: 16 residues. Germline V lookup: CDR1 SGHTA, CDR2 FQGTGA.

The chain has TRBV18 and TRBJ1-2, with TRBD1 as a possible D gene (5 bases). The V gene lost 6 bases and the J gene lost 3 bases, with 11 bases spanning the gap. The CDR3 has 13 residues. Germline V gene sequence: CDR1 KGHSH, CDR2 LQKENI. CDR3 amino acids: CASSRGHDYGYTF. DNA for the CDR3: TGTGCCAGCTCCCGAGGACACGACTATGGCTACACCTTC.

In its sample, this clonotype was seen a few times. This chain links TRBV6-2 or TRBV6-3 with TRBJ2-1; 10 bases line up with TRBD1. Losses at the gene ends were 8 bases for V and 8 bases for J; bases not matched to a gene: 6. This CDR3 contains 13 residues. The V gene's germline CDR1 is MNHEY and CDR2 SVGEGT. CDR3 DNA: TGTGCCAGCCGGACAGGGGGGGGCTATGAGCAGTTCTTC. Translating gives CASRTGGGYEQFF.

Only a few counts were recorded for this clonotype. The V and J genes are TRBV4-1 and TRBJ1-1, with no clear D. There are 14 residues in the CDR3. Germline CDR1 is MGHRA and CDR2 is YSYEKL. V was clipped by 6 bases and J by 0 bases, with 11 bases between them. CDR3 residues: CASRPEIMNTEAFF. The CDR3 bases are TGCGCCAGCAGGCCCGAGATCATGAACACTGAAGCTTTCTTT.